The entry below describes one T cell receptor beta chain. Its binding antigen is unknown. Within one base of it there is no much larger clone, and no base qualities were kept. This sample was taken from a study of blood T cell repertoires in COVID-19 (TCRdb year 2020). Regarding the complete study: The collaborator samples originated in the United States, Italy and Spain and spanned the acute and convalescent phases of COVID-19. The sample metadata nearly always contained a de-identified subject ID, COVID-19 status, age in years and sex. HLA class I and class II types, where available, came from metadata supplied by the sample provider rather than from assay-based typing. The samples were drawn from the first 160 participants of the ongoing ImmuneRACE study and from some 1,300 subjects provided by 6 global collaborators. The dataset comprised deeply sampled blood TCRbeta repertoires from subjects exposed to, actively infected with, or recovered from COVID-19. The repertoires were made available in a free public database intended to serve as a resource for research on the immune response to SARS-CoV-2. The material from the prospective study consisted of cDNA or gDNA derived from T cells, B-cell-depleted T cells, or PBMCs. The full study reports these points: The quantity of clinical and demographic metadata differed by source and by participant and was supplied without curation.

In the germline V gene, CDR1 corresponds to MNHEY and CDR2 to SVGEGT. The CDR3 measures 15 amino acids from cysteine to phenylalanine. Of all the DNA, just the CDR3 is kept, 45 bases in frame from base 1. Cut back by 0 bases and 4 bases, the V and J ends lie 12 bases apart. The collaborating institutions used their own protocols to collect whole blood in K2EDTA tubes. For TCRbeta analysis, collaborator samples were shipped as frozen whole blood, as isolated PBMCs, or as DNA extracted from either sample type. TCRbeta CDR3 regions were amplified from genomic DNA using the immunoSEQ Assay, a bias-controlled multiplex PCR. On the authors' methods: The number of nucleated cells in each sample was estimated by amplification of reference gene primers within the assay. Sequence reads were collapsed and filtered to measure the absolute abundance of every unique TCRbeta CDR3 rearrangement. Productive Simpson clonality was computed per sample as the square root of Simpson's diversity index over productive rearrangements. The table comes from immuneACCESS by way of TCRdb, which keeps in-frame sequences with V and J called. Part of the clones is missing from these tables; in studies checked, under half for an unresolved V gene and the rest for unknown reasons. V and J calls and clone size are as listed in that table; D and trimming were resolved from the DNA. In this sample the table shows roughly 120,000 clones, approximately 81% of which occur a single time. 3% to 3.5% of the sample lies in the top ten.

In this chain, TRBV6-2 or TRBV6-3 is recombined with TRBJ2-5, and TRBD2 may be the D gene, going by 5 matching bases. The sequence came from a middle-aged man with acute or convalescent COVID-19. Sequenced sample: peripheral blood. The sequence in DNA is TGTGCCAGCAGTTACTCGGCGGACTCGGGAGAGACCCAGTACTTC. It translates as CASSYSADSGETQYF.